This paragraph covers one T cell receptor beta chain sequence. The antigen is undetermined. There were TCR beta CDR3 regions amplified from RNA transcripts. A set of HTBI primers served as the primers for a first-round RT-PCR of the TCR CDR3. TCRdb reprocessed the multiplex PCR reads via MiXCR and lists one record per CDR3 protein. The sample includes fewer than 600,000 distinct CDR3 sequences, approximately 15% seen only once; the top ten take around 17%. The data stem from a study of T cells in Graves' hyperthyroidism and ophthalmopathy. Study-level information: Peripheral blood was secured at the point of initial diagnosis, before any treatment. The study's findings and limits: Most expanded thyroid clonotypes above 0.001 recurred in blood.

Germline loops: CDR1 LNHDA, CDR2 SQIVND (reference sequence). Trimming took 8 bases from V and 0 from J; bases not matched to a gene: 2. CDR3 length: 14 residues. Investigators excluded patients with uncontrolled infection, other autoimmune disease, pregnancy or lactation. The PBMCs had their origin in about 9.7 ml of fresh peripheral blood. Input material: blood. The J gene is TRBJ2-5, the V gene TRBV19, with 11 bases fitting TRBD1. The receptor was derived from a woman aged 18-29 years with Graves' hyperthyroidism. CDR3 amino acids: CASGTGGNQETQYF. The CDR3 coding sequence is TGTGCCAGTGGGACAGGGGGGAACCAAGAGACCCAGTACTTC.